This T cell receptor beta chain was identified during a study of shared clonotypes between healthy human individuals. V was trimmed by 4 bases and J by 3 bases, leaving 10 bases between them. The length of the CDR3 is 13 residues. From germline, CDR1 is KGHSH and CDR2 LQKENI. Repertoires were generated with immunoSEQ multiplex PCR, while TCRdb's copy carries only in-frame clones and drops some. The repertoire holds about 490,000 clones, with over 75% as singletons. J is TRBJ2-7 and V is TRBV18, with D tentatively TRBD2 (5 bases). Sequencing was done on a sample of PBMCs. The source is a woman aged 40 to 49 in good health. Some clones in this sample may be carry-over from other donors' samples. This chain's CDR3 is CASSRGGFYEQYF. The CDR3 DNA reads as TGTGCCAGCTCACGCGGCGGGTTCTACGAGCAGTACTTC.